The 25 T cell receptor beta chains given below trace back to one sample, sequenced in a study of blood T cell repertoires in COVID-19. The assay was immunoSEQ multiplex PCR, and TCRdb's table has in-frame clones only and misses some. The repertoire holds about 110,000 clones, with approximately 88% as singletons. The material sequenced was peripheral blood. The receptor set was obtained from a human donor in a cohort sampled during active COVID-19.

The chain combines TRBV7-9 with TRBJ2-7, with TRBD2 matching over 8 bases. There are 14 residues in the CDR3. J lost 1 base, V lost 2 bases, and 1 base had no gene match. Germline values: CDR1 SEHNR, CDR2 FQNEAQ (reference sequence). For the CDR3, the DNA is TGTGCCAGCAGCTTAAGCGGGGGTTCCTACGAGCAGTACTTC. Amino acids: CASSLSGGSYEQYF.

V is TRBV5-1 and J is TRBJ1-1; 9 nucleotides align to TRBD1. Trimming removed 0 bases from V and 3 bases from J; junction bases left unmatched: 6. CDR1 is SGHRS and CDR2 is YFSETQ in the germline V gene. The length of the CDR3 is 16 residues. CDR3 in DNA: TGCGCCAGCAGCTTGGCCCGTACAGGGGGCCACACTGAAGCTTTCTTT. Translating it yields CASSLARTGGHTEAFF.

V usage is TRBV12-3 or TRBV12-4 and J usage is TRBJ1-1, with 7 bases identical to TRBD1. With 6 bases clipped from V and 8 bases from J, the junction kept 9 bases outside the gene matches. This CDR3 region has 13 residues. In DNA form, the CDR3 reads TGTGCCAGCAGCGTTAACAGGGGTGCCGAAGCTTTCTTT. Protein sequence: CASSVNRGAEAFF.

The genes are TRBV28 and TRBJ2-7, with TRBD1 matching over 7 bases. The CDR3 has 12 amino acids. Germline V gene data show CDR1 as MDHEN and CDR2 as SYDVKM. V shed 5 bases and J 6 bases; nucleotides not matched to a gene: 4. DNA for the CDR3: TGTGCCAGCAGTACGACAGGGCGCGAGCAGTACTTC. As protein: CASSTTGREQYF.

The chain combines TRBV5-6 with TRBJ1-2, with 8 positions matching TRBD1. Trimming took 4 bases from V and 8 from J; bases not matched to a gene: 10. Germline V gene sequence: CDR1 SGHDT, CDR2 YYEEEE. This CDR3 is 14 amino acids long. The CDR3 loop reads CASSQNRGSGGYTF. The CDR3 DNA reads TGTGCCAGCAGCCAAAACAGGGGGTCCGGGGGCTACACCTTC.

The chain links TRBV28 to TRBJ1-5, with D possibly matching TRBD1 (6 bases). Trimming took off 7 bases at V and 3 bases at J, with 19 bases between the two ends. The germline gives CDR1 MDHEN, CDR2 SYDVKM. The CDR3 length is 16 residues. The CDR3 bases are TGTGCCAGCACTACGCCCCAGGGGTCTTTCAATCAGCCCCAGCATTTT. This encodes CASTTPQGSFNQPQHF. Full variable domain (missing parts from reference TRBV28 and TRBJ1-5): DVKVTQSSRYLVKRTGEKVFLECVQDMDHENMFWYRQDPGLGLRLIYFSYDVKMKEKGDIPEGYSVSREKKERFSLILESASTNQTSMYLCASTTPQGSFNQPQHFGDGTRLSIL.

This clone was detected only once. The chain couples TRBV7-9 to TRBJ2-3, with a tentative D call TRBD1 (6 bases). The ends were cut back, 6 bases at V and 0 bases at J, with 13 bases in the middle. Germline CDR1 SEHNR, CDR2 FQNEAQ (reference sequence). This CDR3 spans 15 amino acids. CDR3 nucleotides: TGTGCCAGCAGGGCGGCAGGGGCTAGCACAGATACGCAGTATTTT. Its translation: CASRAAGASTDTQYF.

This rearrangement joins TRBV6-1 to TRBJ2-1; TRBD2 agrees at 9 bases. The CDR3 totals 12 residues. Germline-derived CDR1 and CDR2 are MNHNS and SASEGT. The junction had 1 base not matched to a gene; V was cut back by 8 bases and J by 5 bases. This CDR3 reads CASERGDNEQFF. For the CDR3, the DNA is TGTGCCAGCGAGCGGGGGGACAATGAGCAGTTCTTC.

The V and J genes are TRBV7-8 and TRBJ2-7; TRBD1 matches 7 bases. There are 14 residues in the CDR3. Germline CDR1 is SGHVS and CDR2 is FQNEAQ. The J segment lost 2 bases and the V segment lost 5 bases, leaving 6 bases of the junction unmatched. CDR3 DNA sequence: TGTGCCAGCAGCACGGGACAGCTACCCTACGAGCAGTACTTC. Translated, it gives CASSTGQLPYEQYF.

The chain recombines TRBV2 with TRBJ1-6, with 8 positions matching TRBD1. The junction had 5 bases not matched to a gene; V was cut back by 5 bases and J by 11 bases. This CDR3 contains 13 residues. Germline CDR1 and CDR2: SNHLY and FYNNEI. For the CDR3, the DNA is TGTGCCAGCAGTCGACAGGGGCGAACACCCCTCCACTTT. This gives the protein CASSRQGRTPLHF.

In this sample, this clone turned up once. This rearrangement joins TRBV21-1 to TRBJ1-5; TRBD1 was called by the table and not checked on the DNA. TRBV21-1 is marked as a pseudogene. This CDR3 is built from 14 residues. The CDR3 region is CASSKAGGSQPQHF. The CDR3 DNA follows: TGTGCCAGCAGCAAAGCAGGGGGCTCTCAGCCCCAGCATTTT.

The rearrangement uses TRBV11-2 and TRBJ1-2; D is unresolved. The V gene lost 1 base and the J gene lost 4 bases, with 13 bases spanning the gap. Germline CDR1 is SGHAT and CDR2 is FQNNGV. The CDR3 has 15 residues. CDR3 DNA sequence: TGTGCCAGCAGCTTAGTCCCTAGCGGGCTCTATGGCTACACCTTC. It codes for CASSLVPSGLYGYTF.

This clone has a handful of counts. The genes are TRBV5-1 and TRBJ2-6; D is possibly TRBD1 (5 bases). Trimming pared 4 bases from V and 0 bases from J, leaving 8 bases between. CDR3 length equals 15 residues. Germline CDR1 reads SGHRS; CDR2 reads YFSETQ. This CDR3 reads CASSPTVSGANVLTF. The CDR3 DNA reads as TGCGCCAGCAGCCCGACAGTCTCTGGGGCCAACGTCCTGACTTTC.

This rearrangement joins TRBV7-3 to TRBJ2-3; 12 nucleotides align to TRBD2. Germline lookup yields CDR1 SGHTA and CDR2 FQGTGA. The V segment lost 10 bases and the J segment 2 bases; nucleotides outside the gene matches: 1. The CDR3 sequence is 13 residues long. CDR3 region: CATSGGATDTQYF. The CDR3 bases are TGTGCCACTAGCGGGGGGGCCACAGATACGCAGTATTTT.

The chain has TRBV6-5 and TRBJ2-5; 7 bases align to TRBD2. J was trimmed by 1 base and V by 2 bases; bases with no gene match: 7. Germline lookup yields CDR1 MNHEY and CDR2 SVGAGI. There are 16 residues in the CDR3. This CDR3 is CASSYRTSWGQETQYF. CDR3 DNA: TGTGCCAGCAGTTACCGGACTAGTTGGGGCCAAGAGACCCAGTACTTC.

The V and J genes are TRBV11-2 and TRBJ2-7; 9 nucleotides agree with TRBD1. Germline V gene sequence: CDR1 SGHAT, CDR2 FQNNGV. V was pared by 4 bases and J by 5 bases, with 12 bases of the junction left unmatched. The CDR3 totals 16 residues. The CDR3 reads CASSSGPLDRGNEQYF. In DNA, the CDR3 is TGTGCCAGCAGCTCCGGCCCCCTGGACAGGGGTAACGAGCAGTACTTC.

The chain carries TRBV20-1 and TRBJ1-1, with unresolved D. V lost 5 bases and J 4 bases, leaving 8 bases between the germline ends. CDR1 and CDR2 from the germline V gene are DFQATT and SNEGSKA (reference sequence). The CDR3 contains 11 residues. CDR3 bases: TGCAGTGCTCCCCGGGGCACTGAAGCTTTCTTT. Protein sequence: CSAPRGTEAFF.

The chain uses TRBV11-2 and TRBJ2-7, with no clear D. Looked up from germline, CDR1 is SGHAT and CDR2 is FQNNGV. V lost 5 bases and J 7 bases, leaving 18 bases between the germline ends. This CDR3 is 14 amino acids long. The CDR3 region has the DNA TGTGCCAGCAGCCGTCAGGCACCACCCGTGGAGCAGTACTTC. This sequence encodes CASSRQAPPVEQYF.

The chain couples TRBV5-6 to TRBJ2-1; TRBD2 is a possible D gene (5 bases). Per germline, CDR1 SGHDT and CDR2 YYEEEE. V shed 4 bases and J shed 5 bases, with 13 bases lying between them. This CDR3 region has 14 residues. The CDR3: CASSPDLDNNEQFF. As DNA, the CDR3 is TGTGCCAGCAGCCCGGACTTAGACAACAATGAGCAGTTCTTC.

CDR3 sequence: CARSLPANTGELFF. The CDR3 DNA reads TGTGCCAGAAGCTTGCCGGCGAACACCGGGGAGCTGTTTTTT. V is TRBV5-3 and J is TRBJ2-2; D unresolved. TRBV5-3 is annotated as an ORF whose role is uncertain. The CDR3 extends over 14 amino acids. V lost 1 base and J 0 bases, leaving 4 bases between the germline ends.

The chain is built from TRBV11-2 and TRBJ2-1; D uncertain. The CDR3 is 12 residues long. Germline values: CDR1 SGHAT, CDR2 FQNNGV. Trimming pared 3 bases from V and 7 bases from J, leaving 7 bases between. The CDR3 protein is CASSLFINEQFF. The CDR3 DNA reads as TGTGCCAGCAGCTTGTTCATTAATGAGCAGTTCTTC.

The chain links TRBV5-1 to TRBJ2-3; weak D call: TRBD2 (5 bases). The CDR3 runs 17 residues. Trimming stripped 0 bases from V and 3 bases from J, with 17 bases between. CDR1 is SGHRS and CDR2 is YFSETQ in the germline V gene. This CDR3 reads CASSLVGTPEGTDTQYF. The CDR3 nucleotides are TGCGCCAGCAGCTTGGTCGGTACACCCGAGGGTACAGATACGCAGTATTTT.

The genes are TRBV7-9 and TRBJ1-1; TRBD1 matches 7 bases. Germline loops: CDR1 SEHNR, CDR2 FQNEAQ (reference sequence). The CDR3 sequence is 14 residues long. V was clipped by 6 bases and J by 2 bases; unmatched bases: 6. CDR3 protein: CASRHQGGNTEAFF. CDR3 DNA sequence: TGTGCCAGCAGGCACCAGGGGGGTAACACTGAAGCTTTCTTT.

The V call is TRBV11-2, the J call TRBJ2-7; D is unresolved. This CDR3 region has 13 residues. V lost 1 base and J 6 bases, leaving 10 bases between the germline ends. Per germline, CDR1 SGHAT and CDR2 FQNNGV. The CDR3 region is CASSLVAVGEQYF. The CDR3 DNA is TGTGCCAGCAGCTTAGTGGCGGTCGGCGAGCAGTACTTC.

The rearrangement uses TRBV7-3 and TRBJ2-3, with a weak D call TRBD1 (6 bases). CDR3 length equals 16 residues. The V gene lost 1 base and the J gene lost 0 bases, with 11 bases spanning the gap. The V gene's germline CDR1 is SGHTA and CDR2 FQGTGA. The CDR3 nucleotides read TGTGCCAGCAGCTTAAAAGGGGGTGGGAGCACAGATACGCAGTATTTT. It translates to CASSLKGGGSTDTQYF.